This T cell receptor (beta chain) was profiled in a study of shared clonotypes between healthy human individuals. Study information: Each donor's CD4 naive and CD4 memory cells filled three plates apiece, CD8 naive two, and CD8 memory one. General study results and limits: Expectations were that clonotype sharing among donors would be affected by sequencing depth. Naive subsets generally had larger estimated richness than memory subsets.

Germline loops: CDR1 MNHEY, CDR2 SVGAGI. J gave up 7 bases and V 2 bases, and 8 bases lay outside the gene matches. The CDR3 extends over 16 amino acids. Sequencing was at deep level. Libraries were prepared by immunoSEQ multiplex PCR; TCRdb keeps only in-frame clonotypes and omits some of them. In the table there are under 2,000,000 clones, over 85% of which are singletons. With respect to this clone: Its antigen is unknown.

CD45RO-negative, CCR7-positively selected cells formed the naive CD8 fraction, excluding terminally differentiated effector memory CD45RA+ cells. This clonotype originated in a man aged 18 to 35 in good health. The sequenced sample consisted of naive CD8+ T cells sorted from blood. This chain joins TRBV6-5 and TRBJ2-2, with TRBD2 identical over 9 bases. CDR3 protein: CASSYIAGALGGELFF. CDR3 DNA: TGTGCCAGCAGTTACATAGCGGGAGCTCTGGGCGGGGAGCTGTTTTTT.